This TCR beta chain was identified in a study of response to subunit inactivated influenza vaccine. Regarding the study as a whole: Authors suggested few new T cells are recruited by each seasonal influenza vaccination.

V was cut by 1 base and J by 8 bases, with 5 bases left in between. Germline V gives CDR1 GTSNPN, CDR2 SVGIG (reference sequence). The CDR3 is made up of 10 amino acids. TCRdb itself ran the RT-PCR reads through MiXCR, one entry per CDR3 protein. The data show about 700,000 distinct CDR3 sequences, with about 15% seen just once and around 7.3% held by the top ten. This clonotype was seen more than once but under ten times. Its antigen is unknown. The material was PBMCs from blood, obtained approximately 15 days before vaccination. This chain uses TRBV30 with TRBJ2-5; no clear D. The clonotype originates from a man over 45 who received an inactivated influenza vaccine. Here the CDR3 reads CAWSASTQYF. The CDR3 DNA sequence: TGTGCCTGGAGTGCGTCCACCCAGTACTTC. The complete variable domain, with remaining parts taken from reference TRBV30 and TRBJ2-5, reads SQTIHQWPATLVQPVGSPLSLECTVEGTSNPNLYWYRQAAGRGLQLLFYSVGIGQISSEVPQNLSASRPQDRQFILSSKKLLLSDSGFYLCAWSASTQYFGPGTRLLVL.